This T cell receptor beta chain is drawn from a study of CD8 T cells in Susac syndrome. On the study more broadly: Clinically active disease was present in six of the sequenced Susac syndrome patients. Roughly 8 of these patients were in remission. At blood draw, Susac syndrome patients were therapy-naive, on corticosteroids, or on intravenous immunoglobulin alone.

cDNA came from about 0.46 to 1 ug RNA primed by random hexamers. The TCR beta CDR3 was amplified by immunoSEQ multiplex PCR across 54 Vbeta, 13 Jbeta. TCRdb reprocessed the immunoSEQ multiplex PCR reads with MiXCR, giving one entry per CDR3 protein. The repertoire holds around 140,000 distinct CDR3 sequences, approximately 95% seen once, with 0.13% to 0.15% in the top ten. Each Susac syndrome patient had definite or probable disease by recently defined criteria. Germline V gene lookup returns CDR1 LNHNV and CDR2 YYDKDF (reference sequence). Trimming removed 0 bases at V and 1 base at J, with 9 bases between. This CDR3 region has 15 residues.

The chain uses TRBV15 and TRBJ1-2; the D is unclear. This clonotype was obtained from a human donor with Susac syndrome. Specimen: CD4+ T cells from PBMCs. This chain's CDR3 is CATSRDLGLNYGYTF. CDR3 coding DNA: TGTGCCACCAGCAGAGATCTCGGCCTTAACTATGGCTACACCTTC.